Following are 21 T cell receptor beta chains from one sample sequenced in a study of blood T cell repertoires in COVID-19. The method was immunoSEQ multiplex PCR; TCRdb's version includes in-frame clones alone and lacks a portion of them. There are around 130,000 clones in the sample; approximately 84% occur only once, and about 13% lies in the top ten. The sample comprised peripheral blood. The receptors were sampled from a human donor in a cohort sampled during active COVID-19.

The rearrangement uses TRBV6-6 and TRBJ2-5, with D unclear. CDR1 MNHNY and CDR2 SVGAGI come from the germline V gene (reference sequence). The CDR3 runs to 11 residues. Trimming cost V 5 bases and J 10 bases, with 11 bases left between them. CDR3 nucleotides: TGTGCCAGCAGTCCGCAAACGAGCCAGTACTTC. Protein product: CASSPQTSQYF.

Concerning this clone itself: The sample carries other DNA sequences with the same CDR3. V usage is TRBV5-1 and J usage is TRBJ1-6; a weak D match, TRBD1 (5 bases). Trimming left V 0 bases short and J 9 bases short, with 10 bases between. Germline assignment: CDR1 SGHRS and CDR2 YFSETQ. The CDR3 is 14 residues long. The CDR3 DNA reads as TGCGCCAGCAGCTTGGGGCAGGGAGGTTCACCCCTCCACTTT. Residues: CASSLGQGGSPLHF.

J is TRBJ1-2 and V is TRBV7-2; D unresolved. CDR1 is SGHTA and CDR2 is FQGNSA in the germline V gene. This CDR3 is 14 amino acids long. Between the trimmed V and J ends, which lost 3 bases and 8 bases, there was a span of 16 bases. CDR3 in amino acids: CASSFAGAARGYTF. The CDR3 nucleotides are TGTGCCAGCAGCTTTGCAGGAGCGGCGAGGGGCTACACCTTC.

This clone has only one observation. V is TRBV6-5 and J is TRBJ2-1, with a weak D call TRBD1 (5 bases). V was pared by 6 bases and J by 9 bases, with 18 bases between. This CDR3 comprises 14 residues. CDR1 and CDR2 from the germline V gene are MNHEY and SVGAGI. CDR3 nucleotides: TGTGCCAGCAGCCCATCCCCAGGGCGAGGTGAGCAGTTCTTC. Translation gives CASSPSPGRGEQFF.

The chain has TRBV6-1 and TRBJ1-3, with D tentatively TRBD1 (5 bases). The germline V and J ends were trimmed by 1 base and 0 bases, with 13 bases remaining between them. This CDR3 is 17 amino acids long. Per germline, CDR1 MNHNS and CDR2 SASEGT. The CDR3, as DNA: TGTGCCAGCAGTGAAGGATATCGGGGGAGCTCTGGAAACACCATATATTTT. Translated: CASSEGYRGSSGNTIYF.

Only a few counts were recorded for this clone. The V gene is TRBV7-9, the J gene TRBJ2-3, with 7 bases identical to TRBD2. Trimming removed 3 bases from V and 2 bases from J; junction bases left unmatched: 5. The germline V gene encodes CDR1 SEHNR and CDR2 FQNEAQ (reference sequence). The CDR3 runs 15 residues. The CDR3 nucleotides are TGTGCCAGCAGCTTGGGCGGGGGAGACACAGATACGCAGTATTTT. Protein: CASSLGGGDTDTQYF.

The chain recombines TRBV2 with TRBJ2-1, with 7 bases matching TRBD2. The CDR3 length is 13 residues. J was trimmed by 7 bases and V by 4 bases; bases with no gene match: 4. Germline V CDR1 and CDR2: SNHLY, FYNNEI. The CDR3 loop reads CASSGGRANEQFF. CDR3 bases: TGTGCCAGCAGTGGGGGGAGGGCTAATGAGCAGTTCTTC.

The rearrangement uses TRBV6-5 and TRBJ2-7; the D gene is possibly TRBD2 (6 bases). Trimming took off 6 bases at V and 7 bases at J, with 22 bases between the two ends. From germline, CDR1 is MNHEY and CDR2 SVGAGI. CDR3 length: 15 residues. The CDR3 region is CASSPRPGGLGEQYF. In DNA, the CDR3 is TGTGCCAGCAGCCCCAGACCCGGGGGTTTAGGTGAGCAGTACTTC.

The chain joins TRBV5-4 to TRBJ1-2; TRBD1 agrees at 7 bases. Germline V gene sequence: CDR1 SGHNT, CDR2 YYREEE (reference sequence). CDR3 length equals 14 residues. The junction had 8 bases not matched to a gene; V was cut back by 4 bases and J by 5 bases. The CDR3 DNA sequence: TGTGCCAGCAGCCAGACAGGGACGGGATATGGCTACACCTTC. Translation gives CASSQTGTGYGYTF.

This clone has more than one count but fewer than ten. The chain joins TRBV30 to TRBJ1-2; possible D gene TRBD1, 6 bases. The CDR3 sequence is 13 residues long. V lost 4 bases, J lost 2 bases, and 11 bases lay in between. Germline assignment: CDR1 GTSNPN and CDR2 SVGIG (reference sequence). CDR3 loop: CAWNRGGNYGYTF. DNA of the CDR3: TGTGCCTGGAATCGAGGGGGAAACTATGGCTACACCTTC.

This clone came up a few times. The genes are TRBV7-9 and TRBJ1-2; D call uncertain. This CDR3 is 12 amino acids long. Germline V lookup: CDR1 SEHNR, CDR2 FQNEAQ (reference sequence). The V end was cut by 5 bases, the J end by 5 bases, with 9 bases between. The CDR3 loop reads CASSPGEYGYTF. CDR3 DNA sequence: TGTGCCAGCAGCCCGGGAGAATATGGCTACACCTTC.

The chain employs TRBV10-3 and TRBJ1-1, with TRBD1 identical over 8 bases. The CDR3 loop spans 14 amino acids. The V gene end was trimmed by 6 bases and the J gene end by 7 bases; junction bases not matched to a gene: 10. Looked up from germline, CDR1 is ENHRY and CDR2 is SYGVKD. The CDR3 DNA is TGTGCCATCAGCGTGTCCAGGGGGCATGGTGAAGCTTTCTTT. Protein sequence: CAISVSRGHGEAFF.

This sequence joins TRBV5-1 and TRBJ1-3; D not certain. The germline CDR1 and CDR2 sequences are SGHRS and YFSETQ. The CDR3 consists of 13 residues. Trimming took off 4 bases at V and 0 bases at J, with 5 bases between the two ends. CDR3 sequence (DNA): TGCGCCAGCAGCCCCTCCTCTGGAAACACCATATATTTT. It encodes CASSPSSGNTIYF. Complete variable domain (other parts from reference TRBV5-1 and TRBJ1-3): KAGVTQTPRYLIKTRGQQVTLSCSPISGHRSVSWYQQTPGQGLQFLFEYFSETQRNKGNFPGRFSGRQFSNSRSEMNVSTLELGDSALYLCASSPSSGNTIYFGEGSWLTVV.

V and J are TRBV5-1 and TRBJ2-7, with 8 bases fitting TRBD1. CDR1 is SGHRS and CDR2 is YFSETQ in the germline V gene. With V trimmed by 6 bases and J by 3 bases, 8 bases remained unmatched. This CDR3 has 14 residues. CDR3 protein: CASTHGQGSYEQYF. The CDR3 DNA reads as TGCGCCAGCACACATGGACAGGGTAGCTACGAGCAGTACTTC.

This chain links TRBV5-6 with TRBJ2-7, with 8 positions matching TRBD1. Germline V CDR1 and CDR2: SGHDT, YYEEEE. This CDR3 has 12 amino acids. The junction had 5 bases not matched to a gene; V was cut back by 5 bases and J by 7 bases. The CDR3 DNA sequence: TGTGCCAGCAGAAGGGGGACAGGAGAGCAGTACTTC. This encodes CASRRGTGEQYF.

CDR3 region: CASRRGGGGTDTQYF. CDR3 DNA sequence: TGTGCCAGCAGGAGGGGGGGAGGTGGCACAGATACGCAGTATTTT. The chain combines TRBV6-5 with TRBJ2-3; perhaps TRBD2 as D (7 bases). Germline lookup yields CDR1 MNHEY and CDR2 SVGAGI. CDR3 length: 15 residues. V shed 6 bases and J shed 1 base, with 14 bases lying between them.

The chain carries TRBV20-1 and TRBJ2-7; perhaps TRBD2 as D (6 bases). The CDR3 runs to 12 residues. V was shortened by 3 bases and J by 2 bases, with 8 bases between the two germline ends. Germline CDR1 reads DFQATT; CDR2 reads SNEGSKA (reference sequence). CDR3 nucleotides: TGCAGTGCTAGTACGGGGGCCTACGAGCAGTACTTC. Amino acid sequence: CSASTGAYEQYF.

This clone was detected only once. V gene TRBV2 combines with J gene TRBJ2-1, with D maybe TRBD2 (6 bases). V dropped 5 bases and J dropped 9 bases, with 17 bases sitting between them. The CDR3 runs 14 residues. Germline CDR1 SNHLY, CDR2 FYNNEI. CDR3 DNA sequence: TGTGCCAGCAGTCCCGGGACTCCTTTAGTTGAGCAGTTCTTC. Protein sequence: CASSPGTPLVEQFF.

The gene calls are TRBV6-4 and TRBJ2-3, with 9 positions matching TRBD2. The V segment lost 6 bases and the J segment 5 bases; nucleotides outside the gene matches: 3. Germline V gene sequence: CDR1 MRHNA, CDR2 SNTAGT. The CDR3 has 13 amino acids. CDR3 sequence reads: CASRRTSEDTQYF. Written as DNA, the CDR3 is TGTGCCAGCAGGAGGACTAGCGAAGATACGCAGTATTTT.

This clone has just a few counts. The rearrangement links TRBV7-9 to TRBJ2-7; TRBD1 aligns across 7 bases. The CDR3 runs to 15 residues. V lost 7 bases and J lost 2; bases outside the gene matches: 11. The germline gives CDR1 SEHNR, CDR2 FQNEAQ (reference sequence). This chain's CDR3 is CASIPKGAGPYEQYF. Here the CDR3 DNA reads TGTGCCAGCATCCCAAAGGGGGCGGGTCCCTACGAGCAGTACTTC.

The rearrangement uses TRBV9 and TRBJ2-3, with a possible D match to TRBD2 (6 bases). The CDR3 spans 16 residues. V dropped 0 bases and J dropped 0 bases, with 11 bases sitting between them. Looked up from germline, CDR1 is SGDLS and CDR2 is YYNGEE. The CDR3 is CASSVGASVSTDTQYF. The CDR3 region has the DNA TGTGCCAGCAGCGTAGGGGCTAGCGTGAGCACAGATACGCAGTATTTT. Drawing the rest from reference TRBV9 and TRBJ2-3, the complete variable domain is DSGVTQTPKHLITATGQRVTLRCSPRSGDLSVYWYQQSLDQGLQFLIQYYNGEERAKGNILERFSAQQFPDLHSELNLSSLELGDSALYFCASSVGASVSTDTQYFGPGTRLTVL.